A selection of T cell receptor beta chains follows, all from one sample in a study of early T cells in non-severe SARS-CoV-2 infection. TCRdb itself ran the 5' RACE reads through MiXCR, one entry per CDR3 protein. The sample includes roughly 58,000 distinct CDR3 sequences, approximately 10% seen only once; the top ten take about a tenth. The sample was whole blood. Receptor source: an adult who was a healthcare worker with PCR-confirmed SARS-CoV-2 infection or an uninfected control (not recorded which). CDR3s include the opening cysteine and the closing phenylalanine or tryptophan. A D gene is named only where the DNA matches it firmly. Size values are once, few and many counts, or a class for expanded clones, and some rows have none.

clone size: NA; J gene: TRBJ2-2; D gene: NA; V gene: TRBV12-3/TRBV12-4; CDR3 protein: CASSADTGELFF; CDR3 DNA: TGTGCCAGCAGTGCCGACACCGGGGAGCTGTTTTTT
clone size: few; J gene: TRBJ2-3; D gene: TRBD2; V gene: TRBV27; CDR3 protein: CASSKGSAGVPTQYF; CDR3 DNA: TGTGCCAGTTCTAAGGGGTCAGCGGGGGTGCCTACGCAGTATTTT
clone size: few; J gene: TRBJ2-5; D gene: NA; V gene: TRBV19; CDR3 protein: CASSISETQYF; CDR3 DNA: TGTGCCAGTAGTATCAGTGAGACCCAGTACTTC
clone size: many; J gene: TRBJ2-7; D gene: NA; V gene: TRBV12-3/TRBV12-4; CDR3 protein: CASSDGWVRVNYEQYF; CDR3 DNA: TGTGCCAGCTCCGATGGGTGGGTCAGGGTAAACTACGAGCAGTACTTC
clone size: NA; J gene: TRBJ2-2; D gene: TRBD2; V gene: TRBV7-2; CDR3 protein: CASNRGGTGELFF; CDR3 DNA: TGTGCCAGCAATCGCGGGGGCACCGGGGAGCTGTTTTTT
clone size: few; J gene: TRBJ2-5; D gene: TRBD1; V gene: TRBV28; CDR3 protein: CASSLWTGETQYF; CDR3 DNA: TGTGCCAGCAGTTTATGGACAGGGGAGACCCAGTACTTC
clone size: many; J gene: TRBJ1-3; D gene: NA; V gene: TRBV12-3/TRBV12-4; CDR3 protein: CASSLTGYSGNTIYF; CDR3 DNA: TGTGCCAGCAGTTTAACGGGATACTCTGGAAACACCATATATTTT
clone size: few; J gene: TRBJ1-2; D gene: TRBD1; V gene: TRBV11-2; CDR3 protein: CASSSLRGRDDGYTF; CDR3 DNA: TGTGCCAGCAGCTCCCTCAGGGGGCGCGATGATGGCTACACCTTC
clone size: many; J gene: TRBJ2-2; D gene: TRBD2; V gene: TRBV4-1; CDR3 protein: CASSPERLAAFTGELFF; CDR3 DNA: TGCGCCAGCAGCCCCGAACGACTAGCGGCGTTCACCGGGGAGCTGTTTTTT
clone size: NA; J gene: TRBJ2-6; D gene: NA; V gene: TRBV10-3; CDR3 protein: CAISAPNSGANVLTF; CDR3 DNA: TGTGCCATCAGTGCTCCGAACTCTGGGGCCAACGTCCTGACTTTC
clone size: many; J gene: TRBJ2-1; D gene: TRBD2; V gene: TRBV7-9; CDR3 protein: CASSPTSGGPADNEQFF; CDR3 DNA: TGTGCCAGCAGCCCCACTAGCGGGGGGCCGGCGGACAATGAGCAGTTCTTC
clone size: NA; J gene: TRBJ1-5; D gene: TRBD1; V gene: TRBV20-1; CDR3 protein: CSAPKRQGRGRSNQPQHF; CDR3 DNA: TGCAGTGCTCCTAAAAGACAGGGAAGGGGTCGGAGCAATCAGCCCCAGCATTTT
clone size: many; J gene: TRBJ2-1; D gene: TRBD2; V gene: TRBV7-2; CDR3 protein: CASSFHLSGGYNEQFF; CDR3 DNA: TGTGCCAGCAGCTTCCACCTTAGCGGGGGCTACAATGAGCAGTTCTTC
clone size: many; J gene: TRBJ2-7; D gene: NA; V gene: TRBV11-3; CDR3 protein: CASSPRRGYEQYF; CDR3 DNA: TGTGCCAGCAGCCCCAGGAGGGGCTACGAGCAGTACTTC
clone size: NA; J gene: TRBJ2-7; D gene: TRBD1; V gene: TRBV28; CDR3 protein: CASRIPGQGHYEQYF; CDR3 DNA: TGTGCCAGCAGGATACCGGGACAGGGGCACTACGAGCAGTACTTC
clone size: few; J gene: TRBJ2-7; D gene: TRBD2; V gene: TRBV25-1; CDR3 protein: CASSEPDSGIVHEQYF; CDR3 DNA: TGTGCCAGCAGTGAACCGGATAGCGGGATCGTCCACGAGCAGTACTTC
clone size: few; J gene: TRBJ1-2; D gene: TRBD1; V gene: TRBV7-9; CDR3 protein: CASSLATGGPYGYTF; CDR3 DNA: TGTGCCAGCAGCTTAGCAACAGGGGGCCCCTATGGCTACACCTTC
clone size: NA; J gene: TRBJ2-1; D gene: TRBD2; V gene: TRBV7-2; CDR3 protein: CASTLGRERDEQFF; CDR3 DNA: TGTGCCAGCACCCTGGGGCGGGAGCGCGATGAGCAGTTCTTC
clone size: many; J gene: TRBJ1-2; D gene: NA; V gene: TRBV10-3; CDR3 protein: CANRVGQEDGYTF; CDR3 DNA: TGTGCCAACAGGGTGGGACAAGAGGATGGCTACACCTTC
clone size: NA; J gene: TRBJ2-2; D gene: NA; V gene: TRBV28; CDR3 protein: CASSGANTGELFF; CDR3 DNA: TGTGCCAGCAGTGGGGCCAACACCGGGGAGCTGTTTTTT
clone size: NA; J gene: TRBJ2-7; D gene: NA; V gene: TRBV29-1; CDR3 protein: CSVEGRGPYEQYF; CDR3 DNA: TGCAGCGTTGAAGGGAGGGGACCCTACGAGCAGTACTTC
clone size: many; J gene: TRBJ2-1; D gene: TRBD1; V gene: TRBV14; CDR3 protein: CASSLRQGMYNEQFF; CDR3 DNA: TGTGCCAGCAGCTTACGACAGGGAATGTACAATGAGCAGTTCTTC
clone size: NA; J gene: TRBJ2-5; D gene: NA; V gene: TRBV7-3; CDR3 protein: CASSLSVRQETQYF; CDR3 DNA: TGTGCCAGCAGCTTAAGTGTCCGCCAAGAGACCCAGTACTTC
clone size: many; J gene: TRBJ2-5; D gene: NA; V gene: TRBV29-1; CDR3 protein: CSVDRGASDQYF; CDR3 DNA: TGCAGCGTGGACAGAGGGGCCAGCGACCAGTACTTC
clone size: many; J gene: TRBJ2-1; D gene: NA; V gene: TRBV7-6; CDR3 protein: CASSLGPTGIEQFF; CDR3 DNA: TGTGCCAGCAGCTTAGGCCCCACCGGGATTGAGCAGTTCTTC
clone size: few; J gene: TRBJ2-7; D gene: NA; V gene: TRBV10-2; CDR3 protein: CASRPGVSYEQYF; CDR3 DNA: TGCGCCAGCAGGCCGGGAGTGTCCTACGAGCAGTACTTC
clone size: NA; J gene: TRBJ2-5; D gene: NA; V gene: TRBV10-3; CDR3 protein: CAISESTGQETQYF; CDR3 DNA: TGTGCCATCAGTGAGTCGACAGGCCAAGAGACCCAGTACTTC
clone size: few; J gene: TRBJ2-1; D gene: NA; V gene: TRBV9; CDR3 protein: CASSVARLSYNEQFF; CDR3 DNA: TGTGCCAGCAGCGTAGCTAGGCTCTCCTACAATGAGCAGTTCTTC
clone size: NA; J gene: TRBJ2-3; D gene: TRBD2; V gene: TRBV6-4; CDR3 protein: CASSDSTSGNTDTQYF; CDR3 DNA: TGTGCCAGCAGTGACTCGACTAGCGGAAACACAGATACGCAGTATTTT
clone size: NA; J gene: TRBJ2-5; D gene: NA; V gene: TRBV28; CDR3 protein: CASSLLQGIGETQYF; CDR3 DNA: TGTGCCAGCAGTTTATTGCAGGGAATCGGAGAGACCCAGTACTTC
clone size: NA; J gene: TRBJ2-1; D gene: NA; V gene: TRBV14; CDR3 protein: CASSQAGTQRYNEQFF; CDR3 DNA: TGTGCCAGCAGCCAAGCCGGGACTCAACGGTACAATGAGCAGTTCTTC
clone size: NA; J gene: TRBJ1-1; D gene: TRBD1; V gene: TRBV29-1; CDR3 protein: CSARDRLNTEAFF; CDR3 DNA: TGCAGCGCCCGGGACAGGCTGAACACTGAAGCTTTCTTT
clone size: many; J gene: TRBJ1-2; D gene: NA; V gene: TRBV7-9; CDR3 protein: CASSLAGGSGYTF; CDR3 DNA: TGTGCCAGCAGCTTAGCGGGAGGGTCTGGCTACACCTTC
clone size: NA; J gene: TRBJ2-7; D gene: TRBD1; V gene: TRBV19; CDR3 protein: CASGDRGSDEQYF; CDR3 DNA: TGTGCCAGTGGTGACAGGGGGTCTGACGAGCAGTACTTC
clone size: many; J gene: TRBJ2-5; D gene: TRBD2; V gene: TRBV5-1; CDR3 protein: CASSAFLPGGEETQYF; CDR3 DNA: TGCGCCAGCAGCGCATTTCTTCCGGGAGGGGAAGAGACCCAGTACTTC
clone size: NA; J gene: TRBJ2-1; D gene: TRBD2; V gene: TRBV20-1; CDR3 protein: CSAGAGGGVNEQFF; CDR3 DNA: TGCAGTGCTGGGGCAGGCGGGGGGGTGAATGAGCAGTTCTTC
clone size: NA; J gene: TRBJ1-2; D gene: NA; V gene: TRBV21-1; CDR3 protein: CASSKGTGFSGYTF; CDR3 DNA: TGTGCCAGCAGCAAAGGGACAGGGTTTTCAGGCTACACCTTC
clone size: NA; J gene: TRBJ1-1; D gene: TRBD1; V gene: TRBV6-5; CDR3 protein: CASSYLNGRGVTEAFF; CDR3 DNA: TGTGCCAGCAGTTACTTGAACGGCAGGGGGGTCACTGAAGCTTTCTTT
clone size: NA; J gene: TRBJ2-7; D gene: NA; V gene: TRBV5-6; CDR3 protein: CASSLAGYSYEQYF; CDR3 DNA: TGTGCCAGCAGCTTGGCTGGCTATTCCTACGAGCAGTACTTC
clone size: many; J gene: TRBJ1-2; D gene: NA; V gene: TRBV7-2; CDR3 protein: CASSFTVDSGYTF; CDR3 DNA: TGTGCCAGCAGCTTTACGGTAGATAGTGGCTACACCTTC
clone size: few; J gene: TRBJ2-5; D gene: NA; V gene: TRBV6-6; CDR3 protein: CASSYSPGTPETQYF; CDR3 DNA: TGTGCCAGCAGTTACTCGCCAGGGACCCCAGAGACCCAGTACTTC
clone size: few; J gene: TRBJ1-5; D gene: TRBD1; V gene: TRBV18; CDR3 protein: CASRRGTGSNQPQHF; CDR3 DNA: TGTGCCAGCCGTAGGGGGACAGGGAGCAATCAGCCCCAGCATTTT
clone size: few; J gene: TRBJ1-1; D gene: NA; V gene: TRBV13; CDR3 protein: CASSLRSGGATEAFF; CDR3 DNA: TGTGCCAGCAGCTTGAGAAGCGGCGGGGCCACTGAAGCTTTCTTT
clone size: NA; J gene: TRBJ2-2; D gene: TRBD1; V gene: TRBV19; CDR3 protein: CASSIITGASGELFF; CDR3 DNA: TGTGCCAGTAGTATTATCACAGGGGCCTCCGGGGAGCTGTTTTTT
clone size: many; J gene: TRBJ2-3; D gene: TRBD1; V gene: TRBV11-2; CDR3 protein: CASSLQGAFTDTQYF; CDR3 DNA: TGTGCCAGCAGCTTACAGGGGGCATTCACAGATACGCAGTATTTT